A selection of T cell receptor beta chains follows, all from one sample in a study of regulatory T cells in long-lasting Graves disease. TCRdb processed the multiplex PCR reads anew with MiXCR; each CDR3 protein has one entry. Here the sample spans approximately 400,000 distinct CDR3 sequences, 20% being singletons. This material consisted of peripheral blood mononuclear cells (PBMCs), taken when the disease was refractory, from a patient treated with antithyroid drugs. The receptors stem from a female donor with Graves disease. The CDR3 runs from the conserved cysteine through the conserved F or W. Each record gives: V gene, CDR3 length, clone size, D gene, J gene, CDR3 protein, CDR3 DNA. A D gene is named only where the DNA matches it firmly. Not every row has a clone size; where given, it reads once, few, many or a size class.

TRBV30	12	many	NA	TRBJ1-2	CAWSTRIYGYTF	TGTGCCTGGAGTACCAGGATATATGGCTACACCTTC
TRBV18	14	many	TRBD2	TRBJ2-5	CASSISGEVETQYF	TGTGCCAGCTCAATCAGCGGGGAGGTTGAGACCCAGTACTTC
TRBV7-2	13	many	NA	TRBJ2-7	CASSLVGPGQGDF	TGTGCCAGCAGCTTAGTGGGGCCGGGACAAGGGGACTTC
TRBV7-6	13	many	NA	TRBJ2-7	CASSFTPLAEQYF	TGTGCCAGCAGCTTCACTCCCCTCGCCGAGCAGTACTTC
TRBV11-2	13	few	NA	TRBJ1-1	CASSSDSGSEAFF	TGTGCCAGCAGTTCGGACAGCGGTTCGGAAGCTTTCTTT
TRBV4-1	13	few	NA	TRBJ1-2	CASSQEEGYGYTF	TGCGCCAGCAGCCAAGAAGAGGGCTATGGCTACACCTTC
TRBV27	14	NA	TRBD1	TRBJ2-7	CASSPTGGMDEQYF	TGTGCCAGCAGCCCGACAGGGGGCATGGACGAGCAGTACTTC
TRBV2	11	many	NA	TRBJ1-6	CASSADSPLHF	TGTGCCAGCAGTGCCGATTCACCCCTCCACTTT
TRBV6-2/TRBV6-3	15	many	TRBD1	TRBJ1-1	CASSYTPGGNTEAFF	TGTGCCAGCAGTTACACCCCAGGGGGAAACACTGAAGCTTTCTTT
TRBV30	13	many	TRBD1	TRBJ1-1	CAWSQGTDTEAFF	TGTGCCTGGTCACAGGGGACGGATACTGAAGCTTTCTTT
TRBV27	19	many	TRBD1	TRBJ1-6	CASSLTRKPSGTGFSPLHF	TGTGCCAGCAGTTTGACCCGAAAGCCCTCCGGGACAGGGTTCTCACCCCTCCACTTT
TRBV13	17	NA	TRBD2	TRBJ2-7	CASSPMGASGRAGEQYF	TGTGCCAGCAGCCCAATGGGGGCTAGCGGGAGGGCCGGTGAGCAGTACTTC
TRBV12-3/TRBV12-4	14	many	NA	TRBJ2-7	CASSLMGQADEQYF	TGTGCCAGCAGTTTGATGGGCCAGGCGGACGAGCAGTACTTC
TRBV7-3	14	many	NA	TRBJ2-5	CASSPRNRQETQYF	TGTGCCAGCAGCCCTAGGAACCGCCAAGAGACCCAGTACTTC
TRBV5-4	17	many	TRBD2	TRBJ2-5	CASSFGLAGSMVKTQYF	TGTGCCAGCAGCTTTGGTCTAGCGGGAAGCATGGTGAAGACCCAGTACTTC